This TCR beta chain was recovered during a study of cytomegalovirus exposure and HLA in healthy donors. Turning to this clone: The antigen is unknown.

CDR1 and CDR2 (germline): MNHEY, SMNVEV (reference sequence). The CDR3 contains 16 residues. The trim removed 8 bases at V and 0 bases at J, leaving 12 bases unmatched. Primers included in the PCR were 60 Vbeta and 13 Jbeta primers. TCRdb's copy holds only in-frame clones and misses some; the assay was immunoSEQ multiplex PCR. Recorded for this sample: 150,000 or so clones. Overall study findings and caveats: Available immune exposure information was restricted to CMV serostatus only. Fewer N-insertions than the roughly 700-donor mean were reportedly shown by an Asian-associated ancestry cluster in a later analysis.

The clonotype comes from a woman aged 50 to 65 in good health and CMV-seronegative. Specimen: PBMCs. The rearrangement joins TRBV27 to TRBJ1-1, with 7 bases fitting TRBD1. CDR3 sequence: CASQTGISVLNTEAFF. CDR3 bases: TGTGCCAGCCAGACAGGGATAAGTGTCCTGAACACTGAAGCTTTCTTT.